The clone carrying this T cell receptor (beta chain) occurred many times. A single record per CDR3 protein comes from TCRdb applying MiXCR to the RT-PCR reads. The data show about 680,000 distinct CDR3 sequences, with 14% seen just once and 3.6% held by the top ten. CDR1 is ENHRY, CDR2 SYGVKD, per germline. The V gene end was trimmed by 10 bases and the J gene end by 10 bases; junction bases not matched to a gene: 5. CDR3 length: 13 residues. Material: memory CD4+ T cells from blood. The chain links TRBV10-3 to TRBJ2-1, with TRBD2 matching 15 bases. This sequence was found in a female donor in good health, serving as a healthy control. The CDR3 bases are TGTGCCACCAGGACTAGCGGGAGGGAGGAGCAGTTCTTC. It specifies CATRTSGREEQFF.